This T cell receptor beta chain was identified during a study of blood T cell repertoires in COVID-19. Profiled with immunoSEQ multiplex PCR; TCRdb holds only in-frame clones, not every one. The repertoire includes a few hundred thousand clones, approximately 83% of them detected once, and around 3.1% sits in the top ten. V dropped 6 bases and J dropped 4 bases, with 13 bases sitting between them. CDR3 size: 14 residues. The germline V gene has CDR1 MDHEN and CDR2 SYDVKM. Sequencing was carried out using peripheral blood. The origin of this receptor is a woman aged 25 to 39 who had recovered from COVID-19. The chain combines TRBV28 with TRBJ1-3; D ambiguous. CDR3: CASSSALGGNTIYF. Written as DNA, the CDR3 is TGTGCCAGCAGCTCCGCCCTGGGCGGAAACACCATATATTTT.